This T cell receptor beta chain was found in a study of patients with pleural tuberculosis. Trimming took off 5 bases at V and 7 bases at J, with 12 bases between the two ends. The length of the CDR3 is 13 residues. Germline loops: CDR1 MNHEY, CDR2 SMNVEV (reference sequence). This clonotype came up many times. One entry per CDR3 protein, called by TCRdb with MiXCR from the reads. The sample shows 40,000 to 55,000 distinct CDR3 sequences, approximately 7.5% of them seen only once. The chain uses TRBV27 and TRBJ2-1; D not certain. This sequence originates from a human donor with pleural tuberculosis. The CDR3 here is CASSLSGKNEQFF. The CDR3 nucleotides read TGTGCCAGCAGTCTCTCTGGCAAGAATGAGCAGTTCTTC.